The next 8 T cell receptor beta chains were all read from a single sample in a study of T-cell reconstitution after alpha-beta-depleted transplantation in children. A library of TCRbeta sequences, prepared with unique molecular identifiers, was generated. TCRdb called the PCR reads again in MiXCR, with one record for every CDR3 protein. The sample holds approximately 99,000 distinct CDR3 sequences, roughly 6.1% seen once. The starting material was PBMCs, mostly from graft donor cells, obtained 360 days after TCRalphabeta/CD19-depleted stem cell transplant. These receptors all stem from a male patient between 2 and 10 years old who had a stem cell transplant for acute lymphoblastic leukemia, so the T cells may come from the graft donor.

The chain carries TRBV28 and TRBJ1-1; unclear D gene. Germline V CDR1 and CDR2: MDHEN, SYDVKM. This CDR3 spans 14 amino acids. Deletions cut 3 bases from V and 3 bases from J, with 11 bases between. This chain's CDR3 is CASSFPWTDTEAFF. The CDR3 bases are TGTGCCAGCAGTTTTCCCTGGACCGACACTGAAGCTTTCTTT.

This clonotype was recorded only once. One base away lies a much larger clone, so this may be a sequencing read error. The chain links TRBV24-1 to TRBJ2-2, with D hard to call. Germline-derived CDR1 and CDR2 are KGHDR and SFDVKD. Trimming stripped 4 bases from V and 10 bases from J, with 6 bases between. The CDR3 is 11 residues long. The CDR3 DNA reads TGTGCCACCAGTGACGCCGAGGAGCTGTTTTTT. The encoded protein is CATSDAEELFF.

This clonotype occurred a few times. J is TRBJ2-7 and V is TRBV27; D may be TRBD1 (6 bases). CDR3 length: 15 residues. Germline V CDR1 and CDR2: MNHEY, SMNVEV (reference sequence). Between the trimmed V and J ends, which lost 5 bases and 0 bases, there was a span of 14 bases. The CDR3 protein is CASSPRTADSYEQYF. Here the CDR3 DNA reads TGTGCCAGCAGTCCCAGGACAGCGGACTCCTACGAGCAGTACTTC.

This clonotype has ten or more counts. V gene TRBV5-6 combines with J gene TRBJ2-5; TRBD1 matches at 7 bases. In germline, CDR1 is SGHDT, CDR2 YYEEEE. With V trimmed by 5 bases and J by 1 base, 5 bases remained unmatched. This CDR3 is built from 14 residues. The CDR3 loop reads CASSLQGSQETQYF. CDR3 DNA: TGTGCCAGCAGTTTACAGGGGTCCCAAGAGACCCAGTACTTC.

This clonotype turned up a few times. This sequence joins TRBV11-2 and TRBJ1-1, with 7 bases fitting TRBD1. CDR3 length: 15 residues. Per the germline V gene, CDR1 is SGHAT and CDR2 is FQNNGV. The ends lost 5 bases at V and 6 bases at J; junction bases unmatched: 12. The CDR3, as DNA: TGTGCCAGCAGCCGCCGACAGGGAGTATCGGCTGAAGCTTTCTTT. Residues: CASSRRQGVSAEAFF. Combining the CDR3 with reference TRBV11-2 and TRBJ1-1 gives the whole variable domain EAGVAQSPRYKIIEKRQSVAFWCNPISGHATLYWYQQILGQGPKLLIQFQNNGVVDDSQLPKDRFSAERLKGVDSTLKIQPAKLEDSAVYLCASSRRQGVSAEAFFGQGTRLTVV.

CDR3 DNA sequence: TGTGCCAGCAGCCAGGGGTTCGACGAGCAGTACTTC. It encodes CASSQGFDEQYF. J is TRBJ2-7 and V is TRBV7-6, with TRBD1 as a possible D gene (6 bases). The germline V and J ends were trimmed by 5 bases and 5 bases, with 10 bases remaining between them. Germline V lookup: CDR1 SGHVS, CDR2 FNYEAQ. The CDR3 contains 12 residues. Drawing the rest from reference TRBV7-6 and TRBJ2-7, the complete variable domain is GAGVSQSPRYKVTKRGQDVALRCDPISGHVSLYWYRQALGQGPEFLTYFNYEAQQDKSGLPNDRFSAERPEGSISTLTIQRTEQRDSAMYRCASSQGFDEQYFGPGTRLTVT.

This clonotype was seen at least ten times. The rearrangement links TRBV12-3 or TRBV12-4 to TRBJ2-7, with 12 bases aligning to TRBD2. With 9 bases clipped from V and 6 bases from J, the junction kept 6 bases outside the gene matches. This CDR3 has 13 residues. CDR3 sequence reads: CASGRLAGVEQYF. The CDR3 DNA follows: TGTGCCAGTGGTCGACTAGCGGGAGTCGAGCAGTACTTC.

This clonotype was seen only a few times. The CDR3 reads CASSEIDTQYF. The CDR3 bases are TGCGCCAGCAGTGAGATAGATACGCAGTATTTT. The chain combines TRBV10-2 with TRBJ2-3, with no clear D. Germline CDR1 and CDR2: WSHSY and SAAADI. The CDR3 is 11 residues long. V dropped 2 bases and J dropped 5 bases, with 2 bases sitting between them.